This T cell receptor (beta chain) comes out of a study of blood T cell repertoires in COVID-19. Whole-study context: Specimens from acute and convalescent COVID-19 originated in the United States, Italy and Spain.

Per the study methods: Estimates of nucleated cell counts were drawn from the amplification of reference gene primers. The method was immunoSEQ multiplex PCR; TCRdb's version includes in-frame clones alone and lacks a portion of them. The V and J calls and clone size come from that table; D and trimming were worked out from the DNA. Of fewer than 350,000 clones in the sample, approximately 86% were seen once. This clone was detected once. Germline V lookup: CDR1 MNHEY, CDR2 SVGAGI. The CDR3 is 15 residues long. Trimming took 0 bases from V and 6 from J, leaving 15 bases between them. The receptor comes from a man aged 40-49 years with active or convalescent COVID-19. This chain joins TRBV6-5 and TRBJ2-7; D perhaps matches TRBD1 (5 bases). Sequenced sample: peripheral blood. The CDR3 loop is CASSYSQGRGREQYF. DNA of the CDR3: TGTGCCAGCAGTTACTCCCAGGGCCGTGGACGCGAGCAGTACTTC.